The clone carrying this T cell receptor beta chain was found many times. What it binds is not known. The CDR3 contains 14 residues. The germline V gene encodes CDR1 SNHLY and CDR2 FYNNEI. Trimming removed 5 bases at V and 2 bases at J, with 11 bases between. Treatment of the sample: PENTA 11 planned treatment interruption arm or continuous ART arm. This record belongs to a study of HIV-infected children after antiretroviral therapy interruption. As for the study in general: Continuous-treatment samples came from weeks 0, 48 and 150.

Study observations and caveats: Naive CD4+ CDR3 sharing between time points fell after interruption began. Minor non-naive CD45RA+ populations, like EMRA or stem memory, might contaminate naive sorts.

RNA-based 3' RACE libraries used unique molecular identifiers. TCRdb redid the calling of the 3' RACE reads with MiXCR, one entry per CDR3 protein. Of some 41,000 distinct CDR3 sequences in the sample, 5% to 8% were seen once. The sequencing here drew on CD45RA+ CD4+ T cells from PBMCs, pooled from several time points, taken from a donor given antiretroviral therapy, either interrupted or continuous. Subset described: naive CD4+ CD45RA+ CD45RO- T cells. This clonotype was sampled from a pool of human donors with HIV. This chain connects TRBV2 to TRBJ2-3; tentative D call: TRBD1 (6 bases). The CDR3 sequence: CASSQQGFTDTQYF. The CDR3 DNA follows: TGTGCCAGCAGTCAACAGGGCTTCACAGATACGCAGTATTTT.